Listed here are 19 T cell receptor beta chains from one sample, sequenced in a study of CD8 T cells in ankylosing spondylitis. Whole-study results and caveats: Seven or eight highly homologous variants formed a TCR beta motif that appeared characteristic of ankylosing spondylitis blood.

TCRdb re-called the 5' RACE reads with MiXCR, one entry per CDR3 protein. The sample records approximately 550,000 distinct CDR3 sequences, approximately 11% being singletons. For these TCRs, the target antigens are not known. Material for sequencing was blood, either unsorted or a sorted T cell fraction (not recorded which). These receptors were collected from a male donor with ankylosing spondylitis.

This clonotype was seen more than once but under ten times. The chain couples TRBV11-2 to TRBJ2-7; no clear D gene. CDR1 is SGHAT and CDR2 is FQNNGV in the germline V gene. The CDR3 covers 14 residues. The germline V and J ends were trimmed by 5 bases and 3 bases, with 14 bases remaining between them. The DNA for the CDR3 is TGTGCCAGCAGCCCTCAGGCGGTAATCTACGAGCAGTACTTC. It yields the protein CASSPQAVIYEQYF.

The chain recombines TRBV2 with TRBJ1-1, with D possibly TRBD1 on 5 matching bases. Trimming took off 7 bases at V and 2 bases at J, with 11 bases between the two ends. The CDR3 is made up of 13 amino acids. Germline values: CDR1 SNHLY, CDR2 FYNNEI. The CDR3: CASTGDFNTEAFF. The CDR3 DNA reads as TGTGCCAGCACTGGGGACTTTAACACTGAAGCTTTCTTT.

The V gene is TRBV11-2, the J gene TRBJ2-7; no clear D. The V end lost 3 bases, the J end lost 3 bases, and 9 bases lay between the germline ends. This CDR3 has 13 amino acids. CDR1 SGHAT and CDR2 FQNNGV come from the germline V gene. This CDR3 is CASSFGNYYEQYV. CDR3 in DNA: TGTGCCAGCAGCTTTGGGAACTACTACGAGCAGTACGTC.

J is TRBJ2-2 and V is TRBV24-1; TRBD1 agrees at 7 bases. CDR1 is KGHDR, CDR2 SFDVKD, per germline. The CDR3 extends over 16 amino acids. The V gene end was trimmed by 3 bases and the J gene end by 5 bases; junction bases not matched to a gene: 8. CDR3 DNA sequence: TGTGCCACCAGTGATCATGGACAGGAGCCAACCGGGGAGCTGTTTTTT. This encodes CATSDHGQEPTGELFF.

The rearrangement links TRBV3-1 to TRBJ1-5; the D is unclear. The germline V gene encodes CDR1 LGHDT and CDR2 YNNKEL (reference sequence). The CDR3 has 15 amino acids. Trimming took 0 bases from V and 2 from J, leaving 8 bases between them. The CDR3 spells CASSQDLGGNQPQHF. CDR3 nucleotide sequence: TGTGCCAGCAGCCAAGATTTGGGAGGCAATCAGCCCCAGCATTTT. The variable domain in full, completed from reference TRBV3-1 and TRBJ1-5, reads DTAVSQTPKYLVTQMGNDKSIKCEQNLGHDTMYWYKQDSKKFLKIMFSYNNKELIINETVPNRFSPKSPDKAHLNLHINSLELGDSAVYFCASSQDLGGNQPQHFGDGTRLSIL.

Regarding this clonotype: The junction and the germline gene differ at one end; a read error may be behind it. The J gene is TRBJ2-1, the V gene TRBV11-2; TRBD2 is a possible D gene (6 bases). The CDR3 contains 11 residues. Germline loops: CDR1 SGHAT, CDR2 FQNNGV. The CDR3 DNA is TGTGCCAGCAGCTCCGGGGGTGGTGAAGTCTTC. Amino acid sequence: CASSSGGGEVF.

Only a few counts were recorded for this clonotype. The chain links TRBV9 to TRBJ1-2, with D perhaps TRBD1 (5 bases). The germline gives CDR1 SGDLS, CDR2 YYNGEE. The CDR3 covers 14 residues. The ends were cut back, 1 base at V and 4 bases at J, with 11 bases in the middle. This CDR3 reads CASSVRDLGYGYTF. The CDR3 DNA reads TGTGCCAGCAGCGTACGGGACTTGGGCTATGGCTACACCTTC. Full variable domain (outside the CDR3, taken from reference TRBV9 and TRBJ1-2): DSGVTQTPKHLITATGQRVTLRCSPRSGDLSVYWYQQSLDQGLQFLIQYYNGEERAKGNILERFSAQQFPDLHSELNLSSLELGDSALYFCASSVRDLGYGYTFGSGTRLTVV.

This clonotype was recorded a few times. The chain has TRBV7-6 and TRBJ2-3; D uncertain. Germline assignment: CDR1 SGHVS and CDR2 FNYEAQ. CDR3 length: 15 residues. V was clipped by 2 bases and J by 4 bases, with 13 bases between them. The CDR3 nucleotides are TGTGCCAGCAGCTTATCCCCAGGCAGTGCAGATACGCAGTATTTT. Protein: CASSLSPGSADTQYF.

The CDR3 is CASSLRDGGSEQYF. In nucleotides, the CDR3 is TGCGCCAGCAGCTTGAGGGACGGTGGAAGCGAGCAGTACTTC. This chain connects TRBV5-1 to TRBJ2-7, with D perhaps matching TRBD1 or TRBD2 (5 bases each). CDR3 length: 14 amino acids. Trimming left V 1 base short and J 6 bases short, with 14 bases between. CDR1 is SGHRS, CDR2 YFSETQ, per germline. The full variable domain, completed using reference TRBV5-1 and TRBJ2-7, is KAGVTQTPRYLIKTRGQQVTLSCSPISGHRSVSWYQQTPGQGLQFLFEYFSETQRNKGNFPGRFSGRQFSNSRSEMNVSTLELGDSALYLCASSLRDGGSEQYFGPGTRLTVT.

Only a few counts were recorded for this clonotype. The chain is built from TRBV5-5 and TRBJ2-1, with no clear D. The CDR3 totals 15 residues. The ends were cut back, 2 bases at V and 0 bases at J, with 9 bases in the middle. Germline CDR1 and CDR2: SGHKS and YYEKEE (reference sequence). The CDR3 loop is CASSLKVFSYNEQFF. CDR3 DNA: TGTGCCAGCAGCTTAAAAGTTTTCTCCTACAATGAGCAGTTCTTC. Looking up the rest from reference TRBV5-5 and TRBJ2-1 gives the full variable domain: DAGVTQSPTHLIKTRGQQVTLRCSPISGHKSVSWYQQVLGQGPQFIFQYYEKEERGRGNFPDRFSARQFPNYSSELNVNALLLGDSALYLCASSLKVFSYNEQFFGPGTRLTVL.

The V call is TRBV11-3, the J call TRBJ1-1; 7 nucleotides align to TRBD1. CDR3 length: 13 amino acids. CDR1 and CDR2 (germline): SGHNT, YENEEA. Trimming removed 5 bases from V and 4 bases from J; junction bases left unmatched: 4. CDR3 protein: CASSDTGATEAFF. CDR3 in DNA: TGTGCCAGCAGCGATACAGGGGCCACTGAAGCTTTCTTT.

V is TRBV5-5 and J is TRBJ2-3; TRBD2 matches 9 bases. Per the germline V gene, CDR1 is SGHKS and CDR2 is YYEKEE (reference sequence). The CDR3 spans 16 residues. The ends lost 4 bases at V and 0 bases at J; junction bases unmatched: 6. The CDR3 coding sequence is TGTGCCAGCAGCACCCGGACTAGCGCCAGCACAGATACGCAGTATTTT. The encoded protein is CASSTRTSASTDTQYF. Full variable domain (rest looked up from reference TRBV5-5 and TRBJ2-3): DAGVTQSPTHLIKTRGQQVTLRCSPISGHKSVSWYQQVLGQGPQFIFQYYEKEERGRGNFPDRFSARQFPNYSSELNVNALLLGDSALYLCASSTRTSASTDTQYFGPGTRLTVL.

This clonotype has just a few counts. This rearrangement joins TRBV3-1 to TRBJ2-6; D not resolved. V was clipped by 4 bases and J by 0 bases, with 10 bases between them. Germline V gene sequence: CDR1 LGHDT, CDR2 YNNKEL (reference sequence). CDR3 size: 16 residues. The CDR3: CASSPLGISGANVLTF. The CDR3, as DNA: TGTGCCAGCAGCCCGCTAGGGATCTCTGGGGCCAACGTCCTGACTTTC.

This clonotype showed up just a few times. The rearrangement links TRBV29-1 to TRBJ2-5; TRBD1 aligns across 7 bases. J lost 1 base, V lost 4 bases, and 6 bases had no gene match. The CDR3 has 14 amino acids. Germline CDR1 reads SQVTM; CDR2 reads ANQGSEA. The CDR3 reads CSVGKTGIQETQYF. CDR3 sequence (DNA): TGCAGCGTTGGTAAGACAGGGATCCAAGAGACCCAGTACTTC. The variable domain in full, with the rest retrieved from reference TRBV29-1 and TRBJ2-5, is SAVISQKPSRDICQRGTSLTIQCQVDSQVTMMFWYRQQPGQSLTLIATANQGSEATYESGFVIDKFPISRPNLTFSTLTVSNMSPEDSSIYLCSVGKTGIQETQYFGPGTRLLVL.

The sample holds a few counts of this clonotype. This chain connects TRBV25-1 to TRBJ2-1; D is unresolved. This CDR3 region has 14 residues. Per germline, CDR1 MGHDK and CDR2 SYGVNS. V was cut by 0 bases and J by 3 bases, with 6 bases left in between. The CDR3 spells CASSEYRGYNEQFF. As DNA, the CDR3 is TGTGCCAGCAGTGAATATCGCGGCTACAATGAGCAGTTCTTC.

This clonotype was seen a single time. The V call is TRBV5-6, the J call TRBJ2-5, with 10 bases lining up with TRBD2. The germline V gene encodes CDR1 SGHDT and CDR2 YYEEEE. The CDR3 is 15 residues long. J lost 4 bases, V lost 4 bases, and 7 bases had no gene match. The CDR3: CASSPEASGGETQYF. The CDR3 nucleotides are TGTGCCAGCAGCCCCGAGGCTAGCGGGGGAGAGACCCAGTACTTC.

The V call is TRBV5-1, the J call TRBJ2-1; D uncertain. Trimming shortened V by 0 bases and J by 5 bases, and 18 bases separated the two germline ends. The CDR3 totals 17 residues. Germline V gives CDR1 SGHRS, CDR2 YFSETQ. The CDR3 DNA sequence: TGCGCCAGCAGCTTGGCCTTTGGCAGAACCTTGAACAATGAGCAGTTCTTC. Its translation is CASSLAFGRTLNNEQFF.

This clonotype was seen more than once but under ten times. V usage is TRBV18 and J usage is TRBJ2-5, with 7 bases lining up with TRBD2. The CDR3 contains 15 residues. The J segment lost 4 bases and the V segment lost 4 bases, leaving 9 bases of the junction unmatched. Per germline, CDR1 KGHSH and CDR2 LQKENI. The CDR3 loop is CASSQGGSVGETQYF. CDR3 nucleotide sequence: TGTGCCAGCTCACAGGGAGGGAGCGTCGGAGAGACCCAGTACTTC.

This clonotype was picked up many times. The V and J genes are TRBV2 and TRBJ1-5; 7 bases fit TRBD1. The CDR3 extends over 14 amino acids. The J segment lost 6 bases and the V segment lost 7 bases, leaving 9 bases of the junction unmatched. Per germline, CDR1 SNHLY and CDR2 FYNNEI. CDR3 DNA sequence: TGTGCCAGCAAGGTGGCAGGGGGATTTCAGCCCCAGCATTTT. This sequence encodes CASKVAGGFQPQHF.